The rows below give T cell receptor beta chains drawn from one sample of a study of PD-1 blockade in classical Hodgkin lymphoma. Data came from immunoSEQ multiplex PCR; TCRdb stores just in-frame clones and leaves some out. The table has 20,000 to 25,000 clones, about three quarters seen once. Source: peripheral blood mononuclear cells (PBMCs), taken before the second cycle of nivolumab. These receptors were collected from a human donor with classical Hodgkin lymphoma. The CDR3 runs from the conserved cysteine through the conserved F or W. A D gene is named only where the DNA matches it firmly. For some rows the clone size is stated as once, few or many, or as a class when expanded; others skip it.

>TRBJ2-3|NA|TRBV5-1|NA
CASSLVPGADTQYF
TGCGCCAGCAGCTTGGTTCCAGGGGCCGATACGCAGTATTTT
>TRBJ1-2|few|TRBV30|NA
CAWSVGGQGNYGYTF
TGTGCCTGGAGTGTAGGCGGCCAGGGGAACTATGGCTACACCTTC
>TRBJ2-3|NA|TRBV18|NA
CASSPLASVDTQYF
TGTGCCAGCTCACCATTGGCTAGTGTGGATACGCAGTATTTT
>TRBJ1-1|NA|TRBV19|NA
CASSISAPRRTEAFF
TGTGCCAGTAGTATTTCGGCCCCCCGTAGGACTGAAGCTTTCTTT
>TRBJ1-1|NA|TRBV11-2|NA
CASNGGITEAFF
TGTGCCAGCAACGGGGGGATCACTGAAGCTTTCTTT
>TRBJ1-5|NA|TRBV30|NA
CAWSEHNQPQHF
TGTGCCTGGAGTGAGCACAATCAGCCCCAGCATTTT
>TRBJ1-2|NA|TRBV30|NA
CAWSGQATNYGYTF
TGTGCCTGGAGTGGGCAGGCAACTAACTATGGCTACACCTTC
>TRBJ1-2|NA|TRBV5-6|TRBD1
CASSGTGQGEGYTF
TGTGCCAGCAGCGGGACCGGACAGGGGGAAGGCTACACCTTC
>TRBJ1-6|few|TRBV13|NA
CASSFGGAGDSPLHF
TGTGCCAGCAGCTTCGGGGGTGCAGGGGATTCACCCCTCCACTTT
>TRBJ1-4|NA|TRBV28|NA
CASSLVGGVATNEKLFF
TGTGCCAGCAGTTTGGTAGGTGGCGTTGCAACTAATGAAAAACTGTTTTTT
>TRBJ2-7|NA|TRBV7-2|TRBD1
CASSLVGTEAYEQYF
TGTGCCAGCAGCTTAGTAGGGACAGAAGCCTACGAGCAGTACTTC
>TRBJ1-2|NA|TRBV19|TRBD1
CASNQRDRANYGYTF
TGTGCCAGTAATCAGCGGGACAGGGCTAACTATGGCTACACCTTC
>TRBJ1-5|NA|TRBV10-3|TRBD1
CAISGGDRGLRGNQPQHF
TGTGCCATCAGTGGGGGGGACAGGGGGCTACGTGGCAATCAGCCCCAGCATTTT
>TRBJ1-5|NA|TRBV6-5|TRBD1
CASSSGTGNQPQHF
TGTGCCAGCAGTTCCGGGACAGGGAATCAGCCCCAGCATTTT
>TRBJ2-7|NA|TRBV21-1|NA
CASSRQGDEQYF
TGTGCCAGCAGTAGACAGGGCGACGAGCAGTACTTC
>TRBJ2-1|NA|TRBV27|NA
CASTASYNEQFF
TGTGCCAGCACCGCCTCCTACAATGAGCAGTTCTTC
>TRBJ2-3|NA|TRBV5-1|TRBD2
CASSLGTSGRAGSTDTQYF
TGCGCCAGCAGCTTGGGGACTAGCGGGAGGGCCGGGAGCACAGATACGCAGTATTTT
>TRBJ1-2|NA|TRBV5-1|NA
CASSLRGDGYTF
TGCGCCAGCAGCCTACGGGGAGATGGCTACACCTTC
>TRBJ1-2|few|TRBV7-9|NA
CASSLETAYGYTF
TGTGCCAGCAGCTTAGAGACAGCCTATGGCTACACCTTC
>TRBJ1-3|NA|TRBV2|NA
CASSEAGQGIRNTIYF
TGTGCCAGCAGTGAAGCTGGGCAGGGGATCAGAAACACCATATATTTT
>TRBJ1-5|NA|TRBV18|NA
CASSRGVGPDQPQHF
TGTGCCAGCTCTCGCGGCGTGGGGCCGGATCAGCCCCAGCATTTT
>TRBJ2-1|NA|TRBV4-1|TRBD2
CASGSGRKIHEQFF
TGCGCCAGCGGTAGCGGGAGAAAAATCCATGAGCAGTTCTTC
>TRBJ2-3|NA|TRBV30|TRBD1
CAATGGYSTDTQYF
TGTGCCGCGACAGGGGGGTATAGCACAGATACGCAGTATTTT
>TRBJ2-7|NA|TRBV6-6|NA
CASSRLEGYEQYF
TGTGCCAGCAGCCGCCTGGAGGGTTACGAGCAGTACTTC
>TRBJ2-2|NA|TRBV30|TRBD2
CAYTLAGGWELFF
TGTGCCTACACACTAGCGGGGGGCTGGGAGCTGTTTTTT
>TRBJ1-5|NA|TRBV4-1|NA
CASSQYGTALNQPQHF
TGCGCCAGCAGCCAATACGGGACGGCCCTTAATCAGCCCCAGCATTTT
>TRBJ1-1|NA|TRBV7-8|NA
CASSLEQGRNTEAFF
TGTGCCAGCAGCTTAGAACAGGGTAGGAACACTGAAGCTTTCTTT
>TRBJ2-5|NA|TRBV6-6|NA
CASSYPGAGETQYF
TGTGCCAGCAGTTACCCAGGGGCAGGCGAGACCCAGTACTTC
>TRBJ2-7|NA|TRBV18|TRBD1
CASSPRGQQNEQYF
TGTGCCAGCTCACCAAGGGGACAGCAAAACGAGCAGTACTTC
>TRBJ2-1|NA|TRBV27|TRBD2
CASSRGVAGGQGYNEQFF
TGTGCCAGCAGTCGAGGGGTAGCGGGAGGTCAGGGGTACAATGAGCAGTTCTTC
>TRBJ2-1|NA|TRBV4-2|NA
CASSPTGGGEQFF
TGTGCCAGCAGCCCAACGGGGGGCGGTGAGCAGTTCTTC
>TRBJ1-2|few|TRBV27|NA
CASSYTMGAYGGYTF
TGTGCCAGCAGTTACACAATGGGGGCCTATGGAGGCTACACCTTC
>TRBJ1-2|NA|TRBV2|NA
CASIQQGKSQGYGYTF
TGTGCCAGCATACAACAGGGTAAATCTCAGGGCTATGGCTACACCTTC
>TRBJ1-3|few|TRBV6-6|NA
CASPDDSGNTIYF
TGTGCCAGCCCAGACGACTCTGGAAACACCATATATTTT
>TRBJ2-3|NA|TRBV5-4|NA
CASSSTGREDTQYF
TGTGCCAGCAGCTCCACAGGGCGCGAGGATACGCAGTATTTT
>TRBJ1-2|NA|TRBV30|TRBD1
CAWSWSQTGNYGYTF
TGTGCCTGGAGTTGGTCTCAGACAGGGAACTATGGCTACACCTTC
>TRBJ1-2|NA|TRBV30|NA
CAWSPTRPQGYTF
TGTGCCTGGAGTCCTACGAGGCCACAGGGCTACACCTTC
>TRBJ2-1|NA|TRBV19|NA
CASSIVSGNEQFF
TGTGCCAGTAGTATAGTCAGCGGGAATGAGCAGTTCTTC
>TRBJ2-3|NA|TRBV30|NA
CAWSVRGDTQYF
TGTGCCTGGAGTGTACGGGGAGATACGCAGTATTTT
>TRBJ1-5|NA|TRBV19|NA
CASKGVRAVGDQPQHF
TGTGCCAGTAAAGGCGTAAGGGCGGTCGGCGATCAGCCCCAGCATTTT
>TRBJ2-5|NA|TRBV6-1|NA
CASSEQGETQYF
TGTGCCAGCAGTGAACAGGGAGAGACCCAGTACTTC
>TRBJ1-1|NA|TRBV11-3|NA
CASSFKGYGDTEAFF
TGTGCCAGCAGCTTTAAGGGATACGGCGACACTGAAGCTTTCTTT
>TRBJ2-7|NA|TRBV19|NA
CASSPGLRNYEQYF
TGTGCCAGTAGTCCGGGACTTAGGAACTACGAGCAGTACTTC
>TRBJ1-5|NA|TRBV7-2|NA
CASIEGRGNQPQHF
TGTGCCAGCATTGAGGGTCGGGGCAATCAGCCCCAGCATTTT
>TRBJ1-5|once|TRBV2|NA
CASSELINQPQHF
TGTGCCAGCAGTGAGCTCATCAATCAGCCCCAGCATTTT